This T cell receptor (beta chain) was identified during a study of CD8 T cells in ankylosing spondylitis. Notes on the study in general: Typical of ankylosing spondylitis blood, it appeared, was a TCR beta motif of eight highly homologous variants. The clones that were linked to disease were reported to be significantly enriched in matched synovial fluid samples from ankylosing spondylitis patients. Some of the motif variants had earlier been found in reactive arthritis patients' fluid and blood.

Concerning this clonotype itself: What it recognizes is unknown.

After removal of 10 bases from V and 1 base from J, the junction contained 7 bases not matched to a gene. Germline V gene lookup returns CDR1 SEHNR and CDR2 FQNEAQ (reference sequence). CDR3 length: 13 residues. For TCR beta, libraries came from quantitative 5'-RACE with molecular barcodes. TCRdb used MiXCR to reprocess the 5' RACE reads, holding one entry per CDR3 protein. There are some 840,000 distinct CDR3 sequences in the sample; about 10% occur only once, and just over 0.5% lies in the top ten. The sequencing sample was made of blood, either unsorted or a sorted T cell fraction (not recorded which). The chain uses TRBV7-9 and TRBJ2-7; TRBD1 agrees at 7 bases. This TCR was recovered from a male donor with ankylosing spondylitis. CDR3 nucleotides: TGTGCCACCGCGGACAGGAATTCCTACGAGCAGTACTTC. Residues: CATADRNSYEQYF.